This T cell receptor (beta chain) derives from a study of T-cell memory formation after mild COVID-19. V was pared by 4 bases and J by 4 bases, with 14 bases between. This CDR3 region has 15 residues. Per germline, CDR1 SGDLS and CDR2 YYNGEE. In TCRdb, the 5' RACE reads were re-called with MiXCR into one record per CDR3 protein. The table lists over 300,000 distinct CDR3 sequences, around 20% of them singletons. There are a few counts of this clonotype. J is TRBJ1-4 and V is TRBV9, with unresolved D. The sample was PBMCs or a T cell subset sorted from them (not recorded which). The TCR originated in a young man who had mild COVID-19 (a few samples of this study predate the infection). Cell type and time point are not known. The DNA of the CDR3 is TGTGCCAGCAGCTCCTCCCTGGGAAGTAATGAAAAACTGTTTTTT. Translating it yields CASSSSLGSNEKLFF.